The 7 T cell receptor beta chains presented below share a single source sample, sequenced in a study of blood T cell repertoires in COVID-19. Profiling relied on immunoSEQ multiplex PCR, and the TCRdb table lists in-frame clones only, not all of them. The sample lists about 130,000 clones; 90% were seen once. The sequencing sample was made of peripheral blood. The source of these receptors is a man in his fifties or sixties with COVID-19, enrolled during active disease.

The chain couples TRBV29-1 to TRBJ2-2, with D perhaps matching TRBD1 (6 bases). CDR1 is SQVTM, CDR2 ANQGSEA, per germline. Trimming removed 0 bases at V and 5 bases at J, with 19 bases between. The CDR3 extends over 17 amino acids. DNA for the CDR3: TGCAGCGTTGAAGATCTACGAGACAGGATCGAAACCGGGGAGCTGTTTTTT. This sequence encodes CSVEDLRDRIETGELFF.

The gene calls are TRBV10-3 and TRBJ2-3, with D perhaps matching TRBD2 (5 bases). Germline V CDR1 and CDR2: ENHRY, SYGVKD. V lost 4 bases, J lost 0 bases, and 11 bases lay in between. This CDR3 has 15 residues. The CDR3 protein is CAISAVGVSTDTQYF. In nucleotides, the CDR3 is TGTGCCATCAGTGCCGTCGGGGTTAGCACAGATACGCAGTATTTT.

The rearrangement links TRBV6-6 to TRBJ2-3; 9 positions match TRBD1. This CDR3 is 15 amino acids long. V was pared by 5 bases and J by 3 bases, with 6 bases of the junction left unmatched. The germline gives CDR1 MNHNY, CDR2 SVGAGI (reference sequence). CDR3: CASSVQGAPTDTQYF. DNA of the CDR3: TGTGCCAGCAGTGTACAGGGGGCGCCTACAGATACGCAGTATTTT.

The rearrangement joins TRBV5-4 to TRBJ2-1, with 10 positions matching TRBD2. The CDR3 sequence is 16 residues long. The trim removed 0 bases at V and 7 bases at J, leaving 7 bases unmatched. Germline CDR1 SGHNT, CDR2 YYREEE (reference sequence). The chain's CDR3 is CASSLDLAGVGNEQFF. CDR3 nucleotide sequence: TGTGCCAGCAGCTTGGATCTAGCGGGAGTAGGAAATGAGCAGTTCTTC.

This chain uses TRBV28 with TRBJ1-4, with D unclear. The germline V and J ends were trimmed by 6 bases and 7 bases, with 15 bases remaining between them. The CDR3 runs 14 residues. CDR1 MDHEN and CDR2 SYDVKM come from the germline V gene. The CDR3 loop is CASRFGRNSEKLFF. The CDR3 bases are TGTGCCAGCAGATTCGGGAGAAACAGTGAAAAACTGTTTTTT.

This sequence joins TRBV19 and TRBJ2-5; a possible D gene is TRBD2 (5 bases). Trimming pared 6 bases from V and 5 bases from J, leaving 16 bases between. The CDR3 loop spans 14 amino acids. Germline CDR1 reads LNHDA; CDR2 reads SQIVND (reference sequence). This CDR3 reads CASSREESVETQYF. CDR3 DNA sequence: TGTGCCAGTAGCCGGGAAGAGAGTGTGGAGACCCAGTACTTC.

This clone appeared a few times. The V and J genes are TRBV19 and TRBJ1-4; D is ambiguous. The CDR3 covers 13 residues. Germline V gives CDR1 LNHDA, CDR2 SQIVND (reference sequence). V was clipped by 3 bases and J by 5 bases, with 7 bases between them. The CDR3 spells CASSMYRNEKLFF. The CDR3 DNA reads TGTGCCAGTAGTATGTACAGAAATGAAAAACTGTTTTTT.